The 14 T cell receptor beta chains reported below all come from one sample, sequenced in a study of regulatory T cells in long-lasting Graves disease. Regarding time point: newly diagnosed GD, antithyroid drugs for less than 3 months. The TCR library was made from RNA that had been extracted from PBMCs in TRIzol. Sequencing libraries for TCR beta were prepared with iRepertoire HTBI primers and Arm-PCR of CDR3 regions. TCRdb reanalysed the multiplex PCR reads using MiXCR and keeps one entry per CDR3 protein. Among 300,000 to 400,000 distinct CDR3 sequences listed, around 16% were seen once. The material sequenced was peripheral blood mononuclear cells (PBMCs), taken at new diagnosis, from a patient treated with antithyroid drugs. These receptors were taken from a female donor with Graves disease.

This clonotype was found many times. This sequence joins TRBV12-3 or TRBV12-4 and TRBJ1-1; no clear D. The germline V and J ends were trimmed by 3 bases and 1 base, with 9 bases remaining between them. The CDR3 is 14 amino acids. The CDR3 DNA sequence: TGTGCCAGCAGTTTGTGGGAAAAGAACACTGAAGCTTTCTTT. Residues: CASSLWEKNTEAFF.

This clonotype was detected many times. This CDR3 reads CASSFTEGGLDGYTF. CDR3 coding DNA: TGTGCCAGCAGTTTTACGGAGGGAGGGCTTGATGGCTACACCTTC. This chain uses TRBV27 with TRBJ1-2; D not certain. The CDR3 length is 15 residues. Trimming took 3 bases from V and 6 from J, leaving 17 bases between them. The germline gives CDR1 MNHEY, CDR2 SMNVEV (reference sequence).

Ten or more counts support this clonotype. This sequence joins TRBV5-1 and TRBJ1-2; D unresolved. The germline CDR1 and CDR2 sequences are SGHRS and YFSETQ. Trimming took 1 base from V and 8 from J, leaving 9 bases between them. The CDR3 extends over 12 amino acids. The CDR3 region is CASSLRPGGYTF. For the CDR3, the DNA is TGCGCCAGCAGCTTGAGACCGGGAGGCTACACCTTC.

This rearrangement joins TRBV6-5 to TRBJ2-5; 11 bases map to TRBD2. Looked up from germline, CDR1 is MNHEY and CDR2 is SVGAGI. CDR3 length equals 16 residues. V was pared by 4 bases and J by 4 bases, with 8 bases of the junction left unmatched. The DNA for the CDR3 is TGTGCCAGCAGTTCTCCACTAGCGGGAGTAGGAGAGACCCAGTACTTC. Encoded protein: CASSSPLAGVGETQYF.

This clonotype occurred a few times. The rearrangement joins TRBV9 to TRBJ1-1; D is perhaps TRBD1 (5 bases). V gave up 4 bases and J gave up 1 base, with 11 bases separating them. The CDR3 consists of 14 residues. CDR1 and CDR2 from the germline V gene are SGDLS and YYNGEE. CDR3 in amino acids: CASSPGLKNTEAFF. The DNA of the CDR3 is TGTGCCAGCAGCCCGGGACTTAAGAACACTGAAGCTTTCTTT.

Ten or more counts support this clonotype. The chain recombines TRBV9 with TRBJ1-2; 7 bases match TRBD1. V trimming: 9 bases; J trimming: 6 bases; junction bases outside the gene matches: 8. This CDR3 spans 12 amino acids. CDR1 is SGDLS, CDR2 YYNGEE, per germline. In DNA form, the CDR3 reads TGTGCCACCAAAAAGGGGGCTGATGGCTACACCTTC. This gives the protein CATKKGADGYTF.

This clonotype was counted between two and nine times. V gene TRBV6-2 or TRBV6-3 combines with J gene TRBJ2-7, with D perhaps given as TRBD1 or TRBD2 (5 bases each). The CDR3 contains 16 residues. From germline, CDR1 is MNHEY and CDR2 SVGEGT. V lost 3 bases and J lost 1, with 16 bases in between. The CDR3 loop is CASSYPSGTASYEQYF. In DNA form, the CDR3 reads TGTGCCAGCAGTTATCCGTCCGGGACGGCATCCTACGAGCAGTACTTC.

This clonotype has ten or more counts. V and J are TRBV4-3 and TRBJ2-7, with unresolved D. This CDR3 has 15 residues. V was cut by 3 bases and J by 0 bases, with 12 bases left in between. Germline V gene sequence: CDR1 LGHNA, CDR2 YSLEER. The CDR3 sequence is CASSQFVQASYEQYF. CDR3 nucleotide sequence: TGCGCCAGCAGCCAGTTCGTGCAGGCCTCCTACGAGCAGTACTTC.

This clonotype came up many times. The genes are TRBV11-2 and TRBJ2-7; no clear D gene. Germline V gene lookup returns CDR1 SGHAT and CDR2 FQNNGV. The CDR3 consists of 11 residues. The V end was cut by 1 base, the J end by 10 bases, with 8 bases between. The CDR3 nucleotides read TGTGCCAGCAGCTTAGTCCAGGAACAGTACTTC. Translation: CASSLVQEQYF.

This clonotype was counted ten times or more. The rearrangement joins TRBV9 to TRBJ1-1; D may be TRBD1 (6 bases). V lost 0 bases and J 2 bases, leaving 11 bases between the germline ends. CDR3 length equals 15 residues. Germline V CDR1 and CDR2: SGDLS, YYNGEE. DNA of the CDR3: TGTGCCAGCAGCGTAGAAGGGGGGGGCAACACTGAAGCTTTCTTT. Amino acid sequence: CASSVEGGGNTEAFF.

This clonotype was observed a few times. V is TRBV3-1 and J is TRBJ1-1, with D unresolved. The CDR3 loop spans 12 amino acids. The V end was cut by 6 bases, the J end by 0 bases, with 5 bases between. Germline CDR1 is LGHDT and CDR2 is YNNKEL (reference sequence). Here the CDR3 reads CASRNLNTEAFF. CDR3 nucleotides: TGTGCCAGCAGAAACTTGAACACTGAAGCTTTCTTT.

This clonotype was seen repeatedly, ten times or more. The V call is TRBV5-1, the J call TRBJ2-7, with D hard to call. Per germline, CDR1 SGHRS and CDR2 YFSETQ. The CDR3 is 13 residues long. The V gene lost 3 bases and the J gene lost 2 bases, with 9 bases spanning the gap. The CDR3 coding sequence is TGCGCCAGCAGCTCGGCAGAGACCTACGAGCAGTACTTC. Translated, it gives CASSSAETYEQYF.

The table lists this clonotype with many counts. The CDR3 bases are TGTGCCAGCAGCTTGGGGGACTTAAAGGCCGACGAGCAGTACTTC. Its protein is CASSLGDLKADEQYF. The rearrangement uses TRBV7-9 and TRBJ2-7; weak D call: TRBD2 (6 bases). This CDR3 is 15 amino acids long. Trimming removed 3 bases from V and 5 bases from J, with 17 bases in between. Germline V gene lookup returns CDR1 SEHNR and CDR2 FQNEAQ (reference sequence).

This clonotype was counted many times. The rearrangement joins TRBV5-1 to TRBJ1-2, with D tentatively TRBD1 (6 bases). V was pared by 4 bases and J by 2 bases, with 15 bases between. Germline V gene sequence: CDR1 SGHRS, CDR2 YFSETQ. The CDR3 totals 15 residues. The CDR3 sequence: CASSQSRDNNYGYTF. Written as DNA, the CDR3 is TGCGCCAGCAGCCAAAGCCGGGACAACAACTATGGCTACACCTTC.